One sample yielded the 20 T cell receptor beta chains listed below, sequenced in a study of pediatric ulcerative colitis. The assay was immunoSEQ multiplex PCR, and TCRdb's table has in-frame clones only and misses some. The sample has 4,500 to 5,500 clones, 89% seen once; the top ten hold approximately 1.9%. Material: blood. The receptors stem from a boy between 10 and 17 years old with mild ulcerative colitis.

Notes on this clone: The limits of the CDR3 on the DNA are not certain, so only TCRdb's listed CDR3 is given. The CDR3: CASSTSTGGTYEQYF. This rearrangement joins TRBV28 to TRBJ2-7; the D call in the table, TRBD1, was not verified against the DNA. Counting both end residues, the CDR3 totals 15 amino acids. Germline lookup yields CDR1 MDHEN and CDR2 SYDVKM.

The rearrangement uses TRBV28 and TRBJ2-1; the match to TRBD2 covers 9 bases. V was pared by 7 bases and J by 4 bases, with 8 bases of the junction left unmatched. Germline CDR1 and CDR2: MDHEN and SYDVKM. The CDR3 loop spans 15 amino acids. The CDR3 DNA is TGTGCCAGCAACCCAGGACTAGCGCTTTACAATGAGCAGTTCTTC. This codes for CASNPGLALYNEQFF.

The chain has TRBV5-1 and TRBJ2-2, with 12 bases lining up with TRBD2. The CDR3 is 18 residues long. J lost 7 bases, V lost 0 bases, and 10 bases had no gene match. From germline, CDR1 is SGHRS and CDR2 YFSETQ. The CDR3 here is CASSLGLAGGPLGGELFF. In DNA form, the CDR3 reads TGCGCCAGCAGCTTGGGGCTAGCGGGAGGGCCTCTCGGCGGGGAGCTGTTTTTT.

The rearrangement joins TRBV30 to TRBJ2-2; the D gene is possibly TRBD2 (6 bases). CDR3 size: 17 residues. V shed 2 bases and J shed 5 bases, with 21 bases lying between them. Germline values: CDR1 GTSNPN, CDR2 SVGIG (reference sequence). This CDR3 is CAWSSHSSSVDTGELFF. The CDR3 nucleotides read TGTGCCTGGAGTTCCCACTCTTCTAGCGTAGATACCGGGGAGCTGTTTTTT.

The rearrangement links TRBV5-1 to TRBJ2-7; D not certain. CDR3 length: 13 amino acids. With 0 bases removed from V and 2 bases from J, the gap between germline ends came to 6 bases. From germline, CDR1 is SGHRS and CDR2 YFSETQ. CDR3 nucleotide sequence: TGCGCCAGCAGCTTGGAACAGCCCTACGAGCAGTACTTC. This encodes CASSLEQPYEQYF.

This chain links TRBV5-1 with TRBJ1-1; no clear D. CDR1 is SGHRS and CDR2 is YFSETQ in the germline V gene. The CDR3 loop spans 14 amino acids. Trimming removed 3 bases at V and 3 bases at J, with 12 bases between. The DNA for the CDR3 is TGCGCCAGCAGCTCCTGGACTGACTACACTGAAGCTTTCTTT. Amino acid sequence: CASSSWTDYTEAFF.

The CDR3 nucleotides read TGTGCCAGCAGCCGTAAGGACCCTTTTGAAAAACTGTTTTTT. It yields the protein CASSRKDPFEKLFF. The chain joins TRBV7-9 to TRBJ1-4; D uncertain. The length of the CDR3 is 14 residues. V was shortened by 5 bases and J by 7 bases, with 14 bases between the two germline ends. CDR1 is SEHNR, CDR2 FQNEAQ, per germline (reference sequence).

The CDR3 DNA reads as TGCGCCAGCAGCTTGGAATCCGGATTTGAAGCTTTCTTT. Protein: CASSLESGFEAFF. J is TRBJ1-1 and V is TRBV5-1, with D unresolved. V lost 0 bases, J lost 7 bases, and 10 bases lay in between. CDR1 and CDR2 (germline): SGHRS, YFSETQ. This CDR3 is 13 amino acids long.

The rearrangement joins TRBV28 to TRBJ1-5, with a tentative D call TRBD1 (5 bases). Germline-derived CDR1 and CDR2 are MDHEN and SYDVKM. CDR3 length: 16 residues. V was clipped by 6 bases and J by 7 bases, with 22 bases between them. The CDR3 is CASRPLGTSGRQPQHF. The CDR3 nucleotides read TGTGCCAGCAGACCACTTGGGACTTCGGGTAGGCAGCCCCAGCATTTT.

DNA of the CDR3: TGTGCCAGCAGATGGGGTATTGGCAATCAGCCCCAGCATTTT. Translation: CASRWGIGNQPQHF. The gene calls are TRBV2 and TRBJ1-5; D gene unclear. Germline V lookup: CDR1 SNHLY, CDR2 FYNNEI. CDR3 size: 14 residues. V lost 6 bases to trimming and J lost 2 bases, with 11 bases between them.

As DNA, the CDR3 is TGTGCCAGCAGCTTATCCGGGACGCTAGGGGATACGCAGTATTTT. It specifies CASSLSGTLGDTQYF. This chain links TRBV7-3 with TRBJ2-3; D tentatively reads TRBD1 or TRBD2 (5 bases each). The CDR3 loop spans 15 amino acids. Germline V gene sequence: CDR1 SGHTA, CDR2 FQGTGA. Trimming pared 2 bases from V and 6 bases from J, leaving 15 bases between.

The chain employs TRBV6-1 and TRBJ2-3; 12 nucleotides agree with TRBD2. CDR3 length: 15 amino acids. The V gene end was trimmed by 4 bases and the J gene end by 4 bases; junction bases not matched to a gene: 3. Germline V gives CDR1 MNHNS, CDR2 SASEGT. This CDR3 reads CASSGTSGTADTQYF. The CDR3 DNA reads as TGTGCCAGCAGTGGGACTAGCGGGACCGCAGATACGCAGTATTTT.

CDR3 in DNA: TGTGCCAGCAAAAGGGACGCCAGCTCCTACAATGAGCAGTTCTTC. It specifies CASKRDASSYNEQFF. J is TRBJ2-1 and V is TRBV2, with D possibly being TRBD1 or TRBD2 (5 bases each). Germline V lookup: CDR1 SNHLY, CDR2 FYNNEI. This CDR3 is 15 amino acids long. Between the trimmed V and J ends, which lost 7 bases and 0 bases, there was a span of 13 bases. Looking up the rest from reference TRBV2 and TRBJ2-1 gives the full variable domain: EPEVTQTPSHQVTQMGQEVILRCVPISNHLYFYWYRQILGQKVEFLVSFYNNEISEKSEIFDDQFSVERPDGSNFTLKIRSTKLEDSAMYFCASKRDASSYNEQFFGPGTRLTVL.

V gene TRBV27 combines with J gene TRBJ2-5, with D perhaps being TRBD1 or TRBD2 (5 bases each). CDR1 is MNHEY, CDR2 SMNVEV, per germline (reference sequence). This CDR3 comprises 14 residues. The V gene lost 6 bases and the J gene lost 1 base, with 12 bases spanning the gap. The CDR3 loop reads CASSQTGRQETQYF. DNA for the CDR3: TGTGCCAGCAGCCAGACGGGACGCCAAGAGACCCAGTACTTC.

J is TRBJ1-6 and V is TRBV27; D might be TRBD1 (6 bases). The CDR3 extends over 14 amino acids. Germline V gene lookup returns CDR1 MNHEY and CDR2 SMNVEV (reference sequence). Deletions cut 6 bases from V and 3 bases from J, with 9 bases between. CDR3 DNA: TGTGCCAGCAGCATGGACAGCTATAATTCACCCCTCCACTTT. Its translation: CASSMDSYNSPLHF.

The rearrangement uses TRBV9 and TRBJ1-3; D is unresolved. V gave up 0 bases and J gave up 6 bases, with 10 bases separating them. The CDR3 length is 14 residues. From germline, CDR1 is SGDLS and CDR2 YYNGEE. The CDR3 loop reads CASSVGGVPNTIYF. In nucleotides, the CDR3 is TGTGCCAGCAGCGTAGGGGGAGTGCCAAACACCATATATTTT.

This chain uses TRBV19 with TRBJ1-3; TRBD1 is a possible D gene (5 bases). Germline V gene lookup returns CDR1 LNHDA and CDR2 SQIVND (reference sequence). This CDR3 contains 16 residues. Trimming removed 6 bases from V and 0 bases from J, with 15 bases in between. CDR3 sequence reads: CASSIRQLTSGNTIYF. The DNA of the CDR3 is TGTGCCAGTAGCATACGACAGCTAACCTCTGGAAACACCATATATTTT. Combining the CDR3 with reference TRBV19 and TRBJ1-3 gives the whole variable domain DGGITQSPKYLFRKEGQNVTLSCEQNLNHDAMYWYRQDPGQGLRLIYYSQIVNDFQKGDIAEGYSVSREKKESFPLTVTSAQKNPTAFYLCASSIRQLTSGNTIYFGEGSWLTVV.

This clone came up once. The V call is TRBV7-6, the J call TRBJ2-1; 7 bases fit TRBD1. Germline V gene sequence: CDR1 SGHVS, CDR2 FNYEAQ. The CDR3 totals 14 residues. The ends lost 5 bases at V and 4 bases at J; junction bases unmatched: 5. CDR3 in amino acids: CASSPGTEYNEQFF. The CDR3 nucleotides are TGTGCCAGCAGCCCCGGGACAGAGTACAATGAGCAGTTCTTC.

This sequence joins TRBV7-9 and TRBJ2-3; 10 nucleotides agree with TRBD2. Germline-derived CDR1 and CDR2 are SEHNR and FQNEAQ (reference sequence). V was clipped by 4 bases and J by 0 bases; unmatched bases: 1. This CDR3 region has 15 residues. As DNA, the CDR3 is TGTGCCAGCAGCTCTAGCGGGAGTAGCACAGATACGCAGTATTTT. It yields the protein CASSSSGSSTDTQYF.

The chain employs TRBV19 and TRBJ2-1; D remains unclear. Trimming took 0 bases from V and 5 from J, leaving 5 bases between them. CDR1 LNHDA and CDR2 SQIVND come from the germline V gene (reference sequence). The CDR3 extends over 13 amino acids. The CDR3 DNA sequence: TGTGCCAGTAGTATAGAATACCACAATGAGCAGTTCTTC. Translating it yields CASSIEYHNEQFF.